This T cell receptor beta chain was sequenced in a study of blood T cell repertoires in COVID-19. At the level of the study: Italy, Spain and the United States were the sources of the convalescent and acute COVID-19 samples.

The V end lost 0 bases, the J end lost 5 bases, and 12 bases lay between the germline ends. The germline CDR1 and CDR2 sequences are SGHKS and YYEKEE (reference sequence). There are 15 residues in the CDR3. This clone has more than one count but fewer than ten. Original methodology: It was from reference gene primer amplification that nucleated cell counts were estimated. Assay: immunoSEQ multiplex PCR; the TCRdb copy retains only in-frame clones and omits some. V and J calls plus clone size are reproduced from that table; the DNA served to infer D and trimming. This table has hundreds of thousands of clones, about 90% appearing once. While infection was still active, Seattle patients were enrolled and then followed longitudinally.

The sample was peripheral blood. The origin of this receptor is a man aged 60-69 years with COVID-19, enrolled during active disease. The rearrangement links TRBV5-5 to TRBJ2-1; D possibly corresponds to TRBD1 (6 bases). CDR3 sequence (DNA): TGTGCCAGCAGCTTGGCCGTGGGGGCCCACAATGAGCAGTTCTTC. It specifies CASSLAVGAHNEQFF.